This T cell receptor (beta chain) emerged from a study of T cells after yellow fever vaccination. Points from the study as a whole: Among primary-vaccination clones, most reappeared after the booster, at about 95% for CD4 and under 90% for CD8.

Germline CDR1 reads MNHEY; CDR2 reads SVGAGI. After removal of 2 bases from V and 6 bases from J, the junction contained 10 bases not matched to a gene. This CDR3 contains 16 residues. Conversion of TCR transcripts into cDNA relied on 5'RACE template switching, which added a universal primer site and UMIs. TCRdb reprocessed the 5' RACE reads via MiXCR and lists one record per CDR3 protein. The sample has roughly 500,000 distinct CDR3 sequences, 15% to 20% seen once; the top ten hold roughly an eighth. As concerns this clonotype: Its antigen is not identified.

This sequence was found in a young man who received the YFV17D yellow fever vaccine. This sequence joins TRBV6-5 and TRBJ2-3; 8 bases line up with TRBD2. Sequencing was performed on PBMCs, taken 15 days after the yellow fever booster vaccination. The CDR3 DNA sequence: TGTGCCAGCAGTTACGGGGGCGGGGGGTCAGGGGATACGCAGTATTTT. Protein product: CASSYGGGGSGDTQYF.